Sequencing of this T cell receptor beta chain was carried out in a study of metastatic and nonmetastatic thyroid tumors. Study-wide context: Repertoire comparison spanned blood and tumor or nodule tissue of malignant and benign thyroid patients.

Study processing details: To classify distant metastasis in papillary thyroid cancer, a model was built from CDR3 differences across clinicopathological groups. From the PCR reads, TCRdb re-called clones with MiXCR. V and J calls and clone size were set by TCRdb, not the authors. The sample consists of about 41,000 clones, 25% to 30% of them appearing once. Patients were all untreated before their thyroid surgery. This clone was seen ten or more times. Its antigen is as yet unknown. The study's findings and limits: Patients with malignant thyroid tumors reportedly had significantly higher TCR beta diversity than those with benign nodules, in blood and tumor.

The ends were cut back, 2 bases at V and 0 bases at J, with 10 bases in the middle. The CDR3 is 16 residues long. From germline, CDR1 is KGHSH and CDR2 LQKENI. What was sequenced was blood. The rearrangement joins TRBV18 to TRBJ1-4; D remains ambiguous. This TCR was recovered from a male donor with papillary thyroid cancer or a benign thyroid nodule (not recorded which). Some clones in this sample may be carry-over from other donors' samples. The DNA of the CDR3 is TGTGCCAGCTCACCAGAGACGGCCGCAACTAATGAAAAACTGTTTTTT. Translated: CASSPETAATNEKLFF.